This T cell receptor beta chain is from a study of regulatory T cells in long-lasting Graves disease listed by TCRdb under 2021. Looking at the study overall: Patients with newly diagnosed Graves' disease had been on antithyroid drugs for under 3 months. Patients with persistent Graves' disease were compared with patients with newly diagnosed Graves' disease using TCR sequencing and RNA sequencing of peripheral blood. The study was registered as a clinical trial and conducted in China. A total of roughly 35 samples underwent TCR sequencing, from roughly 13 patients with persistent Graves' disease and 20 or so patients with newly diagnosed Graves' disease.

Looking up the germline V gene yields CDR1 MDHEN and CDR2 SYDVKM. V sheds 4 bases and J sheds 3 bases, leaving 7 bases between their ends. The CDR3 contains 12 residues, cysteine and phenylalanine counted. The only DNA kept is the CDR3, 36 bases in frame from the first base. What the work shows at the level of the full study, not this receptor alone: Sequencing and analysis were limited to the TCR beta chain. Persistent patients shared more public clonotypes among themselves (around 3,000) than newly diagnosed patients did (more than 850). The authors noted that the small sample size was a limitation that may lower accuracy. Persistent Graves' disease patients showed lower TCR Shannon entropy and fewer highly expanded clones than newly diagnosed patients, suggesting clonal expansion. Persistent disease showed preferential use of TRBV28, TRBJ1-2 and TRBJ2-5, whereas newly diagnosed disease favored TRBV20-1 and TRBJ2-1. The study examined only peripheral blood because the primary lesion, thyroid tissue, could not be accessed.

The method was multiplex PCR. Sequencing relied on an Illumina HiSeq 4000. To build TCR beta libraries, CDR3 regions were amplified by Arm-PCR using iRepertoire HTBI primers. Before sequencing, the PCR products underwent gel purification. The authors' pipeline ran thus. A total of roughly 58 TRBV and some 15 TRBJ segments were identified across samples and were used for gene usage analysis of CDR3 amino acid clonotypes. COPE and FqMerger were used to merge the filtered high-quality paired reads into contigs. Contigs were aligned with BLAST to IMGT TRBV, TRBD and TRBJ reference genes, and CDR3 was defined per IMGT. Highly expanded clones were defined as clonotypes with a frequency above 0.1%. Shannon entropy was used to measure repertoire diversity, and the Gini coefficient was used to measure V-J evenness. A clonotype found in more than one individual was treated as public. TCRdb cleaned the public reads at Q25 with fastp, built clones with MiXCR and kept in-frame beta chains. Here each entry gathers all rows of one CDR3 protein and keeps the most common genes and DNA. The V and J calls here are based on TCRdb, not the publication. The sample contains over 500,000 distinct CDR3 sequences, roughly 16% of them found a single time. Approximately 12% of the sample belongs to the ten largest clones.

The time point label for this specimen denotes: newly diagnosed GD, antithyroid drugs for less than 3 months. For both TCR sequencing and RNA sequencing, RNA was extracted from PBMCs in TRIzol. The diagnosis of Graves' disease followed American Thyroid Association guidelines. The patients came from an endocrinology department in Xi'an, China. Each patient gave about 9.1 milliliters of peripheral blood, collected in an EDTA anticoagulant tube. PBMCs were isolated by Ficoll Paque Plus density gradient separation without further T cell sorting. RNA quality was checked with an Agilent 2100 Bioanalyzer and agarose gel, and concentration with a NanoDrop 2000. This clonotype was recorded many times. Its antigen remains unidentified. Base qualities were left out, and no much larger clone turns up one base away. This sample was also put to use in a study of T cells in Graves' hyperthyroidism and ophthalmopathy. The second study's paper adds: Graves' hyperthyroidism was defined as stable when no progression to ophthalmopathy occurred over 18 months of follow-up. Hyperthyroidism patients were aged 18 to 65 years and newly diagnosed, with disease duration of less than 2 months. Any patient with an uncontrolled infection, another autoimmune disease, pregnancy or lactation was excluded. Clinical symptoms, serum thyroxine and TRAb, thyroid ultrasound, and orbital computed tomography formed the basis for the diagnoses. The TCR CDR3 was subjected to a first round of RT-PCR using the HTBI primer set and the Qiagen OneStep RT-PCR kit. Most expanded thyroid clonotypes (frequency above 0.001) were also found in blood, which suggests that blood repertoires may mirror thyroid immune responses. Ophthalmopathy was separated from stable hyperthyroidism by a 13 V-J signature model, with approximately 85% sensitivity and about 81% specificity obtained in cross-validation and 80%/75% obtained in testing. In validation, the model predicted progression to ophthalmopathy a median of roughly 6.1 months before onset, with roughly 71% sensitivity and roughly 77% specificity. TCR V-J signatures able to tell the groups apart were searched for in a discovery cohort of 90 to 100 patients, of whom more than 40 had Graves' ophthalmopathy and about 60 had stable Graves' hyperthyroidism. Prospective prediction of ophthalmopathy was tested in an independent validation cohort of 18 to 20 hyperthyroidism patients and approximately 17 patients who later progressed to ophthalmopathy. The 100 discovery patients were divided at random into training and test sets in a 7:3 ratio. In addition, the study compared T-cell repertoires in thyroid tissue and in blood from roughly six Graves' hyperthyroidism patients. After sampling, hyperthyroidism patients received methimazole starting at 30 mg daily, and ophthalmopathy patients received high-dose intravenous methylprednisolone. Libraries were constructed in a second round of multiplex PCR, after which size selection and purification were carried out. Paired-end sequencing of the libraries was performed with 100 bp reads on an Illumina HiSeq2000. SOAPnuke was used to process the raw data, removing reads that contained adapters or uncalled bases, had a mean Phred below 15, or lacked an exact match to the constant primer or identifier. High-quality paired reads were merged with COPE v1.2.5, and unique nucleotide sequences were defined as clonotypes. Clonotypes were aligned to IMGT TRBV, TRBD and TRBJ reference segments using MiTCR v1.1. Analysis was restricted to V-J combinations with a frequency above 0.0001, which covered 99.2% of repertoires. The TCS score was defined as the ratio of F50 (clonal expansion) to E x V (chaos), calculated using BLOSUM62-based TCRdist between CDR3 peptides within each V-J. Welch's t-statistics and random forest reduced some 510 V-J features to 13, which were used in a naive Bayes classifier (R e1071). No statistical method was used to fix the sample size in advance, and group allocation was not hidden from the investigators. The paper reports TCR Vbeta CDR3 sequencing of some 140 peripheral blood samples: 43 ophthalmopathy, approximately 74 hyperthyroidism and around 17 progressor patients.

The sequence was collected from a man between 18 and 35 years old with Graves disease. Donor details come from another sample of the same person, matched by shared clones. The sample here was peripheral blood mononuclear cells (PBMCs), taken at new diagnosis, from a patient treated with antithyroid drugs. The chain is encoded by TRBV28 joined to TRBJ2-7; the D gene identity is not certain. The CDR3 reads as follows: CASSSGFYEQYF. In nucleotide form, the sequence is TGTGCCAGCAGTTCTGGATTCTACGAGCAGTACTTC.